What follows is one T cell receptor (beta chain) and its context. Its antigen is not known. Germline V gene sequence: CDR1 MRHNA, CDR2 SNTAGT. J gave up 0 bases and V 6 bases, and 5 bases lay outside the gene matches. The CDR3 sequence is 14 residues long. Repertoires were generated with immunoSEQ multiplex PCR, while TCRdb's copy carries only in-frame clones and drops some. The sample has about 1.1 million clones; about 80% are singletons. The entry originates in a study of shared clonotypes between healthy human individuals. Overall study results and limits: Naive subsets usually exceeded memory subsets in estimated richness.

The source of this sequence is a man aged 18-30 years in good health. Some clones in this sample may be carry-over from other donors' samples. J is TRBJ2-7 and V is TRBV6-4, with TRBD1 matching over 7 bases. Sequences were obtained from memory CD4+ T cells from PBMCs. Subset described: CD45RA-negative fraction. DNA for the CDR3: TGTGCCAGCAGGGTGGACAGGAGCTCCTACGAGCAGTACTTC. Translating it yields CASRVDRSSYEQYF.